A single T cell receptor (beta chain) is shown here with its context. The CDR3 is 14 residues long. The V gene's germline CDR1 is SGHTA and CDR2 FQGNSA. Deletions cut 2 bases from V and 0 bases from J, with 7 bases between. The sample belongs to a study of blood T cell repertoires in COVID-19. Study context: Material from acute and convalescent COVID-19 was sourced from the United States, Italy and Spain.

Profiling relied on immunoSEQ multiplex PCR, and the TCRdb table lists in-frame clones only, not all of them. Of roughly 200,000 clones listed, around nine tenths are singletons. Across under 25 US areas, participants ranged in age from about 18 to 90 years. Researchers sorted participants into cohorts using their self-reported clinical history. This sequence joins TRBV7-2 and TRBJ1-1; D ambiguous. The clonotype was recovered from a woman aged 30 to 39 with acute COVID-19. The sample consisted of PBMCs or T cells enriched from blood (not recorded which). The CDR3 DNA reads TGTGCCAGCAGCTTAAGCATCATGAACACTGAAGCTTTCTTT. Translated: CASSLSIMNTEAFF.